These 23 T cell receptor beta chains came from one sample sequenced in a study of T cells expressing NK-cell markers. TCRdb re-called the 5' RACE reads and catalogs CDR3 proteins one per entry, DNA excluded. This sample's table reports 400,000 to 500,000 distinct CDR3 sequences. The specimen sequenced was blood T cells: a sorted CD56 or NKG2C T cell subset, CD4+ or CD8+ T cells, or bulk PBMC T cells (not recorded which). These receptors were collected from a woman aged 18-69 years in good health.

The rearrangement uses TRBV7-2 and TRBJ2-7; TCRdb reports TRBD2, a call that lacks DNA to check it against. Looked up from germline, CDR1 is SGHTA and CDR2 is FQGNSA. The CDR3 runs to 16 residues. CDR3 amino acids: CASSLVVAGGPYEQYF.

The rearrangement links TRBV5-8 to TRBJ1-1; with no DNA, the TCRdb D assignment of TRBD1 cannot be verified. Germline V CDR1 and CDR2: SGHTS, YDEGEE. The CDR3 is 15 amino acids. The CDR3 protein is CASSLGQGARAEAFF.

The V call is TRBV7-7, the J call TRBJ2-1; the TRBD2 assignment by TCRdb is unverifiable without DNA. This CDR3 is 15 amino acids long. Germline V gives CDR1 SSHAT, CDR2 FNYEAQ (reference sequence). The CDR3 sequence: CASSLSSGRFNEQFF. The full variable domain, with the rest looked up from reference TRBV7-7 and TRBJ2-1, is GAGVSQSPRYKVTKRGQDVTLRCDPISSHATLYWYQQALGQGPEFLTYFNYEAQPDKSGLPSDRFSAERPEGSISTLTIQRTEQRDSAMYRCASSLSSGRFNEQFFGPGTRLTVL.

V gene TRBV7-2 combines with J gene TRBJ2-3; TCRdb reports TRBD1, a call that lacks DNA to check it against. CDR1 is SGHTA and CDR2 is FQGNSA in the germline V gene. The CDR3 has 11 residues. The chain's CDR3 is CASSLGRGQYF.

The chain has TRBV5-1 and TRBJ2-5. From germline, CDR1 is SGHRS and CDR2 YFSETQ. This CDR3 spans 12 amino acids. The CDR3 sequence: CASSLDQETQYF.

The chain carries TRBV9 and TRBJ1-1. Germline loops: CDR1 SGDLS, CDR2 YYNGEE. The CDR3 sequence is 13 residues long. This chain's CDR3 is CASSVVMNTEAFF.

CDR3 loop: CASSQDTRQNMYF. The gene calls are TRBV4-3 and TRBJ2-5. This CDR3 has 13 residues. CDR1 and CDR2 (germline): LGHNA, YSLEER.

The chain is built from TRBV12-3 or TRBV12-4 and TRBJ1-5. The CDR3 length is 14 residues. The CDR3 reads CASSPTRADQPQHF.

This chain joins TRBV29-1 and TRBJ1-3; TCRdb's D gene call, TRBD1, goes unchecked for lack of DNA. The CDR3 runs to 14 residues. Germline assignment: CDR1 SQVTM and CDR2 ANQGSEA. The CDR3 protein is CSVSGTGYGNTIYF.

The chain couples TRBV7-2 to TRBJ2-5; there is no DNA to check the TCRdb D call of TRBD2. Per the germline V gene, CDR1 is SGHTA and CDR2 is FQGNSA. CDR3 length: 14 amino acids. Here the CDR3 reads CASSTRDLQETQYF.

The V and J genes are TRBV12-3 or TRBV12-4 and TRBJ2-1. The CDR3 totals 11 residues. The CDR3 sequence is CASSLRTQAIF.

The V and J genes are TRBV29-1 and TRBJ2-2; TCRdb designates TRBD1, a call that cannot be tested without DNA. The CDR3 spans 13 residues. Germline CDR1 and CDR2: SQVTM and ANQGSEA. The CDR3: CSVDARGPGELFF.

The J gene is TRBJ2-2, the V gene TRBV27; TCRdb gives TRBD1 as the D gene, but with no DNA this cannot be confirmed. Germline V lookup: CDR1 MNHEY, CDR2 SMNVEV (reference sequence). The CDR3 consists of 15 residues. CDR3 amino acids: CASSFDRRNTGELFF.

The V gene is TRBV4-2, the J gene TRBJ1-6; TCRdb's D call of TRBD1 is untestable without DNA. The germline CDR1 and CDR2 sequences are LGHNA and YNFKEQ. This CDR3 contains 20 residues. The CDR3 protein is CASSPLTGQITSSYNSPLHF.

The CDR3 is CAISEGVETQYF. The chain links TRBV10-3 to TRBJ2-5. CDR3 length: 12 amino acids. Germline loops: CDR1 ENHRY, CDR2 SYGVKD.

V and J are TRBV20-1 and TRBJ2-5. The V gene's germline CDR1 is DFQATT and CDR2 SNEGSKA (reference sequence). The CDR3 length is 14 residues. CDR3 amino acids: CSARDFLVQETQYF.

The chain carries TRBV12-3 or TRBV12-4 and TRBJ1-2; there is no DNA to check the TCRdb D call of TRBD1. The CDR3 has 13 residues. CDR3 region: CASTPDRGYGYTF.

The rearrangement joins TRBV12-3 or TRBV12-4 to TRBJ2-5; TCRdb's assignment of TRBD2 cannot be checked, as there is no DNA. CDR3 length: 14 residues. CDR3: CASTLRLGWETQYF.

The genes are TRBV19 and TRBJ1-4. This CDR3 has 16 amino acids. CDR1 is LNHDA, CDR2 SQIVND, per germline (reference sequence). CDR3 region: CASSIGTSPGREKLFF. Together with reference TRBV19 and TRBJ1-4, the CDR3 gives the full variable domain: DGGITQSPKYLFRKEGQNVTLSCEQNLNHDAMYWYRQDPGQGLRLIYYSQIVNDFQKGDIAEGYSVSREKKESFPLTVTSAQKNPTAFYLCASSIGTSPGREKLFFGSGTQLSVL.

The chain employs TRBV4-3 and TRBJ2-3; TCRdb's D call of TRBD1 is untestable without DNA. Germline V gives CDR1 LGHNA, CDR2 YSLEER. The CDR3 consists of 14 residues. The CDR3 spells CASSQGGPGDTQYF.

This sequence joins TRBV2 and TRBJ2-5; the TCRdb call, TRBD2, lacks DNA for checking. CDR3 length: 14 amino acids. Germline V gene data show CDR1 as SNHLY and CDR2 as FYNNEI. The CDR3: CASLTSGNQETQYF.

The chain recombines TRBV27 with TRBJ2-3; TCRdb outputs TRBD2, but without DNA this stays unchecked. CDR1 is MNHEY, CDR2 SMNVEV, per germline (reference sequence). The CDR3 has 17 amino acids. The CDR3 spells CASSFLRRERGTDTQYF.

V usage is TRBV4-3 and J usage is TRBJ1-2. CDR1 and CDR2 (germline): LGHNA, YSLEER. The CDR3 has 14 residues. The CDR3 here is CASSQDYANYGYTF.